A selection of T cell receptor beta chains follows, all from one sample in a study of OX40 agonist ivuxolimab in advanced cancers. Assay used: immunoSEQ multiplex PCR; TCRdb lists only in-frame clones, some missing. The sample lists about 39,000 clones, roughly four fifths occurring once. The sequences come from CD4+ or CD8+ T cells sorted from blood, collected in a trial of the OX40 agonist ivuxolimab. The source of these receptors is an adult with an advanced solid tumor such as melanoma, head and neck, liver or kidney cancer. Both conserved end residues are part of each CDR3.

TRBV5-1 CASSLSGQGARGYTF
TRBV29-1 CSVETRGQGEAFF
TRBV7-2 CASSIPLGGSSYGYTF
TRBV6-6 CASSQTSDTQYF
TRBV11-2 CASSLTAGNYGYTF
TRBV5-8 CASSDTITSGTGELFF
TRBV9 CASSPLAGGPLSYNEQFF
TRBV19 CASSLQVFTDTQYF
TRBV29-1 CSALLAESFYTQETQYF
TRBV5-4 CASSLEDVLEQYF
TRBV2 CASRGTLLGELFF
TRBV9 CASSPTGGEWNTEAFF
TRBV6-5 CASSYWSSDSTGELFF
TRBV29-1 CSVFKVDSGNTIYF
TRBV9 CASKRGPMNTEAFF
TRBV6-6 CASSNNQGSEAFF
TRBV23-1 CAPGVRGGTEAFF
TRBV2 CAITATYNEQFF
TRBV4-2 CASSQDRGYEQYF
TRBV5-4 CASSLTGGANEQYF
TRBV7-9 CASSVTSGYEQYF
TRBV5-4 CASSVTGQRNEQYF
TRBV11-2 CASSLELITGELFF
TRBV11-2 CASSLGRDTQYF
TRBV4-1 CASSQDRTGSIYEAFF
TRBV29-1 CSVAHIGYEQYF
TRBV5-6 CASSFGSGGSEKLFF
TRBV7-7 CASSPGTLGELFF
TRBV6-5 CASSYARGLEAFF
TRBV5-6 CASFDRLVYNEQFF
TRBV5-6 CASSSNREGNTIYF
TRBV7-9 CASSLARLAGDRVETQYF
TRBV7-2 CASSLDGQGDYGYTF
TRBV6-5 CASSPSGSGLYEQYF
TRBV7-9 CALNSGTANEKLFF